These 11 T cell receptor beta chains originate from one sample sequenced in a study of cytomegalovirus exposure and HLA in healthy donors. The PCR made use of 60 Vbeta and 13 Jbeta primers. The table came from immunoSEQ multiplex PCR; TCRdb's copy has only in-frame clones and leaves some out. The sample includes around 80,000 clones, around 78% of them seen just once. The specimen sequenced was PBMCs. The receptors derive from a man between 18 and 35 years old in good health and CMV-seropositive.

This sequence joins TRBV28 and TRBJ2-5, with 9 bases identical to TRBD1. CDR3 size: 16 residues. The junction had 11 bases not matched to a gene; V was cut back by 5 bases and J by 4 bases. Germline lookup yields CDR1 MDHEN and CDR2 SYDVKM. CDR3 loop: CASSQNRGLGRETQYF. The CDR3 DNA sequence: TGTGCCAGCAGTCAGAACAGGGGGCTAGGTAGAGAGACCCAGTACTTC.

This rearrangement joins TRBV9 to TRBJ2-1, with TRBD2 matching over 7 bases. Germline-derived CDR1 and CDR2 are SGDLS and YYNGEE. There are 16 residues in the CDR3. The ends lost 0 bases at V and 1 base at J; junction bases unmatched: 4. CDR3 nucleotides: TGTGCCAGCAGCGTAGGAGCGGGGCTGTCCTACAATGAGCAGTTCTTC. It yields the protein CASSVGAGLSYNEQFF.

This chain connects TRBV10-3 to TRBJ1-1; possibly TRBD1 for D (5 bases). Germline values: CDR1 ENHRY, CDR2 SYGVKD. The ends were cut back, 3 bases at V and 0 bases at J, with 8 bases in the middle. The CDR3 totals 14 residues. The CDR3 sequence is CAISDSTVNTEAFF. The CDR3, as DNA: TGTGCCATCAGTGACTCGACAGTGAACACTGAAGCTTTCTTT.

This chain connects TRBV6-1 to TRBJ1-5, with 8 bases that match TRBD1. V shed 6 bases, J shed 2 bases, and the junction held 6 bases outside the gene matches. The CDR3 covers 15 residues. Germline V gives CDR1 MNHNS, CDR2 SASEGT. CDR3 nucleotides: TGTGCCAGCAGGAACGACAGGGGAGGCAATCAGCCCCAGCATTTT. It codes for CASRNDRGGNQPQHF.

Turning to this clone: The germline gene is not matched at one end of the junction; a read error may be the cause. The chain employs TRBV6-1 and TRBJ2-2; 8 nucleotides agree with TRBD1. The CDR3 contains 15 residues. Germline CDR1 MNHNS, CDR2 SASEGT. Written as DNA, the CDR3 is TGTGCCAGCAGTACCGGACAGGGATACACCGGGGGGCTGTTTTTT. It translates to CASSTGQGYTGGLFF.

The CDR3 nucleotides are TGCGCCAGCAAAGGCGATGGACAATTCGCTGAAGCTTTCTTT. Translation gives CASKGDGQFAEAFF. The chain combines TRBV10-2 with TRBJ1-1; possibly TRBD1 for D (5 bases). In germline, CDR1 is WSHSY, CDR2 SAAADI. The CDR3 contains 14 residues. V dropped 7 bases and J dropped 6 bases, with 18 bases sitting between them.

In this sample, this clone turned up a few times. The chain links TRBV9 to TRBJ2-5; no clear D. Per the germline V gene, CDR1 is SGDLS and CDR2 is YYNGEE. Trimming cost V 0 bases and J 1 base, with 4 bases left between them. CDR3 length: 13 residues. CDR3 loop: CASSVGVQETQYF. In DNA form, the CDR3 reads TGTGCCAGCAGCGTAGGAGTCCAAGAGACCCAGTACTTC.

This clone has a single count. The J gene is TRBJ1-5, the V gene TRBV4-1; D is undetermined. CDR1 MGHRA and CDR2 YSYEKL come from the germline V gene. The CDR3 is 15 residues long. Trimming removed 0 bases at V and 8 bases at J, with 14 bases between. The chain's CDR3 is CASSQDQGVPKPQHF. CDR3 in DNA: TGCGCCAGCAGCCAAGATCAAGGAGTTCCAAAGCCCCAGCATTTT.

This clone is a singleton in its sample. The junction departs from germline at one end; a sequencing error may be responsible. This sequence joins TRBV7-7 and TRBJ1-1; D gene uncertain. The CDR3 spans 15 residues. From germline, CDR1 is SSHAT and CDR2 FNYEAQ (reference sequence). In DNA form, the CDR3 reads TGTGCTAGCAGCCCCCCCCCACTGATGAACACTGAAGCTTTCTTT. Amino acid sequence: CASSPPPLMNTEAFF. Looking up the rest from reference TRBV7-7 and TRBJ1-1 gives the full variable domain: GAGVSQSPRYKVTKRGQDVTLRCDPISSHATLYWYQQALGQGPEFLTYFNYEAQPDKSGLPSDRFSAERPEGSISTLTIQRTEQRDSAMYRCASSPPPLMNTEAFFGQGTRLTVV.

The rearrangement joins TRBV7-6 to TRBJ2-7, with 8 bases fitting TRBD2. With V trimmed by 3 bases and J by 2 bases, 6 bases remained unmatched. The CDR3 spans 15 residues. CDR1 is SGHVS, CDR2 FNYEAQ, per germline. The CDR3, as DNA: TGTGCCAGCAGCTTTACAAGCGGGAGTACCTACGAGCAGTACTTC. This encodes CASSFTSGSTYEQYF.

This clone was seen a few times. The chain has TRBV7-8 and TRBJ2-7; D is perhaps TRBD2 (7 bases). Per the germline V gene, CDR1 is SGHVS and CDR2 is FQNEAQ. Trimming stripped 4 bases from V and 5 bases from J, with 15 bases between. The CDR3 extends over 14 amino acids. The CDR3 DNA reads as TGTGCCAGCAGCTGGGGGGGCAGTGGCAACGAGCAGTACTTC. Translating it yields CASSWGGSGNEQYF.